Sequencing of this T cell receptor (beta chain) was carried out in a study of blood T cell repertoires in COVID-19. Overall study context: The analysed material was cDNA or gDNA that came from T cells, B-cell-depleted T cells, or PBMCs.

V lost 3 bases, J lost 5 bases, and 10 bases lay in between. CDR3 length: 13 residues. Germline V gene data show CDR1 as SGHTS and CDR2 as YDEGEE. At least ten counts were recorded for this clone. In the original workflow: Reference gene primer amplification in the assay estimated nucleated cell counts. Sequenced by immunoSEQ multiplex PCR; TCRdb stores in-frame clones only, minus some. Clone size and V and J calls were adopted from that table, with D and trimming inferred from the DNA. This sample has about 220,000 clones; roughly 88% occur once, and the top ten carry 2.5%. The chain recombines TRBV5-8 with TRBJ2-3, with D possibly matching TRBD1 (6 bases). The material sequenced was PBMCs or T cells enriched from blood (not recorded which). This TCR derives from a woman aged 40 to 49 with acute COVID-19. CDR3 residues: CASSYDRRDTQYF. DNA of the CDR3: TGTGCCAGCAGCTACGACAGGCGAGATACGCAGTATTTT.